The rows below give T cell receptor beta chains drawn from one sample of a study of shared clonotypes between healthy human individuals. This table comes from immunoSEQ multiplex PCR, and its TCRdb copy is limited to in-frame clones, with some not included. The profile shows 530,000 or so clones, 75% to 80% of them singletons. The sequenced sample was PBMCs. The receptors originated from a woman in her thirties or forties in good health. Some clones in this sample may be carry-over from other donors' samples. The CDR3 runs from the conserved cysteine through the conserved F or W. D genes are given only for firm matches. Clone size is shown for a subset of rows, as once, few, many or a class of expanded clone.

clone size	V gene	D gene	J gene	CDR3 DNA	CDR3 protein
-	TRBV30	-	TRBJ1-6	TGTGCCTGGAGTCCCCCGGGGTGGGATTCTTTTAATTCACCCCTCCACTTT	CAWSPPGWDSFNSPLHF
-	TRBV28	-	TRBJ1-5	TGTGCCAGCAGTTTCGGAACCAAAGGGGAGCGTCAGCCCCAGCATTTT	CASSFGTKGERQPQHF
-	TRBV30	TRBD1	TRBJ2-1	TGTGCCTGGAGTGAGGTCCGGGACAGGGGAGTAAATGAGCAGTTCTTC	CAWSEVRDRGVNEQFF
-	TRBV28	-	TRBJ1-4	TGTGCCAGCAGCCGGGGGACGGCAACTAATGAAAAACTGTTTTTT	CASSRGTATNEKLFF
-	TRBV4-3	TRBD1	TRBJ1-2	TGCGCCAGCAGCCAAGAAAGGCGGGACAGGCTGAGTGGCTACACCTTC	CASSQERRDRLSGYTF
-	TRBV5-1	TRBD2	TRBJ2-3	TGCGCCAGCAGGCAAGCGGGAGGGCCGGATACGCAGTATTTT	CASRQAGGPDTQYF
-	TRBV28	-	TRBJ2-7	TGTGCCAGCAGTTTCGGGATTTACGAGCAGTACTTC	CASSFGIYEQYF
-	TRBV15	TRBD1	TRBJ2-1	TGTGCCACCAAGAGGGACAGGGACTACAATGAGCAGTTCTTC	CATKRDRDYNEQFF
-	TRBV28	-	TRBJ2-5	TGTGCCAGCAGTTCCCCTTCGAGAGAGCAGTACTTC	CASSSPSREQYF
-	TRBV10-2	-	TRBJ2-5	TGCGCCACCCGGGGTCCGCTCGTCAGGGAGACCCAGTACTTC	CATRGPLVRETQYF
once	TRBV29-1	TRBD1	TRBJ2-7	TGCAGCGTTAGGGACAGTACCTACGAGCAGTACTTC	CSVRDSTYEQYF
few	TRBV2	-	TRBJ2-3	TGTGCCAGCAATCGGTCCCCGAGGGGCACAGATACGCAGTATTTT	CASNRSPRGTDTQYF
-	TRBV28	-	TRBJ2-2	TGTGCCAGCAGTTGGGGGAGACTACTGAACACCGGGGAGCTGTTTTTT	CASSWGRLLNTGELFF
-	TRBV30	TRBD1	TRBJ1-6	TGTGCCCGTGGACAGGGGAATAATTCACCCCTCCACTTT	CARGQGNNSPLHF
few	TRBV29-1	-	TRBJ1-1	TGCAGCGTCCGACGGGGATGGGACACTGAAGCTTTCTTT	CSVRRGWDTEAFF
-	TRBV27	TRBD1	TRBJ2-7	TGTGCCAGCAGTCCTCGGACAGGGGGCGAGCAGTACTTC	CASSPRTGGEQYF
-	TRBV21-1	-	TRBJ1-5	TGTGCCAGCAGCCATGCTAGGGGGAATCAGCCCCAGCATTTT	CASSHARGNQPQHF
few	TRBV6-6	TRBD1	TRBJ1-4	TGTGCCAGCAGTTACCAAGGGGGCGGCGAAAAACTGTTTTTT	CASSYQGGGEKLFF
-	TRBV28	-	TRBJ2-5	TGTGCCAGCAGTTCCCTCAGGGAGACCCAGTACTTC	CASSSLRETQYF
-	TRBV7-2	TRBD2	TRBJ2-5	TGTGCCAGCAGCTTAGTTGCGGGAGTCGGAGAGACCCAGTACTTC	CASSLVAGVGETQYF
-	TRBV7-6	TRBD2	TRBJ2-3	TGTGCCAGCAGCTTAGGTCTAGCGGGGAGCACAGATACGCAGTATTTT	CASSLGLAGSTDTQYF
-	TRBV28	-	TRBJ2-7	TGTGCCAGCAGCCTCGGACTCTACGAGCAGTACTTC	CASSLGLYEQYF
-	TRBV20-1	-	TRBJ2-3	TGCAGTGTTGGAGATACGCAGTATTTT	CSVGDTQYF
-	TRBV5-1	-	TRBJ2-7	TGCGCCAGCAGCTTGGGGGGGAGGTACGAGCAGTACTTC	CASSLGGRYEQYF
-	TRBV6-4	TRBD1	TRBJ1-2	TGTGCCAGCAGCCAGGGGGCAAACTATGGCTACACCTTC	CASSQGANYGYTF
-	TRBV5-1	TRBD1	TRBJ2-7	TGCGCCAGCAGCTTCGACAGGGGCTCCTACGAGCAGTACTTC	CASSFDRGSYEQYF
-	TRBV19	TRBD2	TRBJ2-2	TGTGCCAGTAACCCTTTAGGGCTAGCGGGAGACATCGGGGAGCTGTTTTTT	CASNPLGLAGDIGELFF
-	TRBV29-1	TRBD1	TRBJ2-1	TGCAGCGGGCACCGGGACAGGGGAAGTGCGGGAGAATACAATGAGCAGTTCTTC	CSGHRDRGSAGEYNEQFF
-	TRBV13	TRBD2	TRBJ2-7	TGTGCCAGCAGCTTAACAGGGCTAGCGGGAGGGCGCGAGCAGTACTTC	CASSLTGLAGGREQYF
few	TRBV30	-	TRBJ1-1	TGTGCCTGGACCCGGGGTGGGTGGAACACTGAAGCTTTCTTT	CAWTRGGWNTEAFF
-	TRBV7-8	-	TRBJ1-6	TGTGCCAGCAGCTCCGCGCGGAATAATTCACCCCTCCACTTT	CASSSARNNSPLHF
-	TRBV28	TRBD1	TRBJ2-4	TGTGCCAGCAGTGGGGCAGGGGGCATGAACATTCAGTACTTC	CASSGAGGMNIQYF
-	TRBV28	-	TRBJ1-5	TGTGCCAGCAGAAGAGGACAGCCCCAGCATTTT	CASRRGQPQHF
-	TRBV7-9	TRBD1	TRBJ1-2	TGTGCCAGCAGCTTATCCGGGACAGGGGAGAACTATGGCTACACCTTC	CASSLSGTGENYGYTF
-	TRBV5-4	-	TRBJ2-3	TGTGCCAGCAGCTTGGCCCAGGCCGGAGATACGCAGTATTTT	CASSLAQAGDTQYF
-	TRBV28	-	TRBJ2-5	TGTGCCAGCAGTTTACCCCGGACAGCCAAAGAGACCCAGTACTTC	CASSLPRTAKETQYF
-	TRBV9	-	TRBJ2-2	TGTGCCAGCAGCCATAACGTGGACTTGGACACCGGGGAGCTGTTTTTT	CASSHNVDLDTGELFF